This T cell receptor (beta chain) derives from a study of long-term antiretroviral therapy in people with HIV. Worth noting for this clone: What it recognizes is unknown.

The run of the v3.0 immunoSEQ assay was at survey level. This table comes from immunoSEQ multiplex PCR, and its TCRdb copy is limited to in-frame clones, with some not included. The top ten hold 7.5% to 8% of the sample, which has roughly 20,000 clones, roughly 78% seen once. The germline V gene has CDR1 MNHEY and CDR2 SVGAGI. This CDR3 has 15 amino acids. The junction had 10 bases not matched to a gene; V was cut back by 7 bases and J by 6 bases. Study-level points and caveats: The study found that diversity rose after ART but stayed below transplant donor controls. Information pertaining to ART adherence, viral resistance or therapeutic modifications was not obtained.

J is TRBJ2-2 and V is TRBV6-5, with 8 bases identical to TRBD2. This clonotype was sampled from a woman aged 40 to 50 with HIV. The material sequenced was unsorted PBMCs, taken at the start of antiretroviral therapy, before treatment. The chain's CDR3 is CASTLGLGSAGELFF. The CDR3, as DNA: TGTGCCAGCACCCTGGGACTAGGGAGTGCCGGGGAGCTGTTTTTT.